This entry features one TCR beta chain sequence. Antigen: not known. Profiled with immunoSEQ multiplex PCR; TCRdb holds only in-frame clones, not every one. Counted here are 55,000 to 75,000 clones, approximately 90% occurring once; the ten biggest clones make up approximately 3.4%. This entry belongs to a study of cytomegalovirus exposure and HLA in healthy donors. General observations from the study: Reports showed the classifier diagnosing cytomegalovirus status with high specificity and sensitivity.

In germline, CDR1 is MDHEN, CDR2 SYDVKM. The ends were cut back, 7 bases at V and 7 bases at J, with 10 bases in the middle. The CDR3 totals 12 residues. The chain recombines TRBV28 with TRBJ2-2; D remains ambiguous. The origin of this receptor is a man between 18 and 35 years old in good health and CMV-seronegative. The sequencing sample was made of PBMCs. The CDR3 nucleotides read TGTGCCAGCACCGTAAGAGGCGGGGAGCTGTTTTTT. Protein: CASTVRGGELFF.